This T cell receptor beta chain derives from a study of T cell responses to AZD1222 COVID-19 vaccine. The germline V gene has CDR1 MNHEY and CDR2 SVGAGI. Germline trimming cut 5 bases from V and 7 bases from J; bases unmatched to any gene: 4. The CDR3 consists of 15 residues. Method: immunoSEQ multiplex PCR; TCRdb's copy keeps in-frame clones and lacks some. The sample yields about 81,000 clones, around 92% seen once. The rearrangement links TRBV6-5 to TRBJ2-2, with 13 bases fitting TRBD2. The receptor was isolated from an adult in good health. The source was peripheral blood, collected on day 0 of AZD1222 vaccination. This CDR3 reads CASSRLAGGGGELFF. The CDR3 region has the DNA TGTGCCAGCAGTCGACTAGCGGGAGGCGGCGGGGAGCTGTTTTTT.